This TCR beta chain was found in a study of blood T cell repertoires in COVID-19. Germline CDR1 reads SNHLY; CDR2 reads FYNNEI. Trimming at V came to 3 bases and at J to 3 bases, leaving 5 bases not matched to a gene. The CDR3 loop spans 15 amino acids. This table comes from immunoSEQ multiplex PCR, and its TCRdb copy is limited to in-frame clones, with some not included. Of about 170,000 clones listed, under 85% are singletons. The chain carries TRBV2 and TRBJ1-5; TRBD1 matches 7 bases. The receptor was isolated from an elderly man with COVID-19, enrolled during active disease. Sequences were obtained from peripheral blood. The CDR3 protein is CASSEGGQPNQPQHF. The CDR3 DNA is TGTGCCAGCAGTGAGGGGGGACAGCCCAATCAGCCCCAGCATTTT.